Listed below are T cell receptor beta chains from one sample, sequenced in a study of shared clonotypes between healthy human individuals. Assay: immunoSEQ multiplex PCR; the TCRdb copy retains only in-frame clones and omits some. The table has roughly 530,000 clones, approximately 95% seen once; the top ten hold approximately 0.06%. Sequencing was done on a sample of naive CD4+ T cells sorted from blood. Source of these receptors: a young woman in good health. Each CDR3 is given with its conserved first and last residue. D genes are given only for firm matches.

j_call v_call d_call cdr3_length cdr3_aa
TRBJ2-1 TRBV11-3 . 15 CASSLVGGPYNEQFF
TRBJ2-7 TRBV2 TRBD1 15 CASNWELQGDYEQYF
TRBJ1-5 TRBV7-2 . 15 CASSLAGGDNQPQHF
TRBJ2-7 TRBV6-5 . 13 CASSYQGSYEQYF
TRBJ1-4 TRBV19 . 14 CASSLQGPNEKLFF
TRBJ1-3 TRBV2 . 14 CASVPGQPGNTIYF
TRBJ1-2 TRBV28 . 13 CASSLSGGDGYTF
TRBJ2-7 TRBV27 TRBD1 16 CASSATPGTVSYEQYF
. TRBV29-1 . 12 CSAVGVGYEQYF
TRBJ1-5 TRBV5-1 . 13 CASSLELNQPQHF
TRBJ2-3 TRBV9 . 15 CASSARGDNTDTQYF
TRBJ1-5 TRBV28 . 18 CASSLSTRGLGLDQPQHF
TRBJ1-5 TRBV5-8 . 17 CASSFRGESVSNQPQHF
TRBJ1-3 TRBV28 . 13 CASSLDTGNTIYF
TRBJ2-3 TRBV6-5 . 14 CATLSGTLTDTQYF
TRBJ2-7 TRBV6-5 . 15 CASSYSLARDYEQYF
TRBJ2-7 TRBV4-2 TRBD2 14 CASSQDRGGAEQYF
TRBJ2-3 TRBV11-3 TRBD2 15 CASSLGLAGPDTQYF
TRBJ2-7 TRBV2 TRBD1 12 CASSGQGFEQYF
TRBJ2-1 TRBV28 TRBD1 13 CASRQGSYNEQFF
TRBJ2-7 TRBV4-1 . 15 CASSQKLDGTYEQYF
TRBJ1-1 TRBV27 . 12 CASSLVGGPAFF
TRBJ2-7 TRBV18 TRBD1 15 CASSLATGGTYEQYF
TRBJ2-5 TRBV7-8 . 14 CASSIFRGGETQYF
TRBJ1-1 TRBV9 . 14 CASSVGSSNTEAFF
TRBJ1-4 TRBV27 . 14 CASSSRQANEKLFF
TRBJ2-7 TRBV19 . 18 CASSPQVPGSKTPYEQYF
TRBJ2-7 TRBV7-3 . 13 CASSLSVNGEQYF
TRBJ1-6 TRBV6-5 . 14 CASSLIGEKSPLHF
TRBJ1-5 TRBV18 . 13 CASSWGIDQPQHF
TRBJ2-7 TRBV19 . 16 CASSTHRSNQPYEQYF
TRBJ1-5 TRBV28 TRBD1 14 CASSSPGGEQPQHF
TRBJ2-2 TRBV14 . 14 CASSQDHNTGELFF
TRBJ2-3 TRBV28 TRBD1 15 CASSFIGQVLNTQYF
TRBJ1-1 TRBV6-9 TRBD1 14 CASSYGQGATEAFF
TRBJ2-7 TRBV27 . 13 CASRPNDRGEQYF
TRBJ2-3 TRBV7-2 . 12 CASSPSGDTQYF
TRBJ2-1 TRBV5-6 TRBD2 15 CASSWGLAGLNEQFF
TRBJ1-4 TRBV7-9 TRBD1 14 CASSSRDRDEKLFF
TRBJ1-4 TRBV4-1 . 15 CASSRAGARKEKLFF
TRBJ2-7 TRBV18 TRBD1 15 CASSPQAGGPYEQYF
TRBJ2-1 TRBV30 TRBD2 16 CAWSGRLAGRYNEQFF
TRBJ2-5 TRBV5-1 TRBD2 15 CASSFGTSGRETQYF
TRBJ1-2 TRBV6-4 . 14 CASRRSQEIYGYTF
TRBJ1-3 TRBV29-1 . 13 CSVGLETGNTIYF
TRBJ2-7 TRBV13 . 14 CASSLGRVSYEQYF
TRBJ2-7 TRBV6-5 . 14 CASSPRGELAEQYF
TRBJ2-3 TRBV2 . 14 CASRAEVRTDTQYF
TRBJ2-7 TRBV5-4 . 15 CASSPGLVSGDEQYF
TRBJ2-1 TRBV6-4 . 15 CASSAQGLSYNEQFF
TRBJ1-1 TRBV6-5 . 14 CASNGVRGSTEAFF
TRBJ1-1 TRBV5-4 . 15 CASSLPGEMNTEAFF
TRBJ1-2 TRBV13 . 13 CASSLTAGGGYTF
TRBJ2-1 TRBV28 . 15 CASSQGVAGYNEQFF
TRBJ2-1 TRBV18 . 16 CASSPGRTSSFNEQFF
TRBJ2-3 TRBV19 . 14 CASSRWVYADTQYF
TRBJ2-5 TRBV7-9 . 16 CASSLAQGSIQETQYF
TRBJ2-1 TRBV5-4 . 13 CASSFTSYNEQFF